Shown below are 19 T cell receptor beta chains from a single sample sequenced in a study of T cells expressing NK-cell markers. From its re-call of the 5' RACE reads, TCRdb lists each CDR3 protein once, without DNA. The sample spans roughly 180,000 distinct CDR3 sequences; the ten largest clones claim 20%. The sample was blood T cells: a sorted CD56 or NKG2C T cell subset, CD4+ or CD8+ T cells, or bulk PBMC T cells (not recorded which). All receptors derive from a man aged 18 to 69 in good health.

This sequence joins TRBV29-1 and TRBJ1-2; the TCRdb D gene call, TRBD1, has no DNA to confirm it. CDR3 length: 12 amino acids. In germline, CDR1 is SQVTM, CDR2 ANQGSEA. CDR3 loop: CSVRGGFDGYTF.

This chain uses TRBV9 with TRBJ2-2; TCRdb names TRBD2, which stays unverified in the absence of DNA. The CDR3 totals 15 residues. CDR1 SGDLS and CDR2 YYNGEE come from the germline V gene. The CDR3 is CASSVEAGRTGELFF.

The rearrangement joins TRBV30 to TRBJ1-1. The CDR3 consists of 12 residues. Per germline, CDR1 GTSNPN and CDR2 SVGIG (reference sequence). This CDR3 reads CAWITRGTEAFF. The complete variable domain, with remaining parts taken from reference TRBV30 and TRBJ1-1, reads SQTIHQWPATLVQPVGSPLSLECTVEGTSNPNLYWYRQAAGRGLQLLFYSVGIGQISSEVPQNLSASRPQDRQFILSSKKLLLSDSGFYLCAWITRGTEAFFGQGTRLTVV.

CDR3 residues: CASSQGPSADTQYF. The V and J genes are TRBV4-2 and TRBJ2-3; without DNA, the TCRdb call of TRBD2 cannot be checked. The length of the CDR3 is 14 residues. Germline CDR1 and CDR2: LGHNA and YNFKEQ.

The rearrangement links TRBV6-1 to TRBJ2-6; TCRdb's assignment of TRBD2 cannot be checked, as there is no DNA. Germline V lookup: CDR1 MNHNS, CDR2 SASEGT. The CDR3 has 18 amino acids. The CDR3: CASMILSGGISGANVLTF.

V and J are TRBV7-3 and TRBJ2-1; TCRdb outputs TRBD1, but without DNA this stays unchecked. Germline V gives CDR1 SGHTA, CDR2 FQGTGA. This CDR3 has 16 residues. The CDR3 sequence: CASSLLDRGLNNEQFF.

The rearrangement uses TRBV7-8 and TRBJ2-3. Germline V gene data show CDR1 as SGHVS and CDR2 as FQNEAQ. The CDR3 has 13 amino acids. CDR3 residues: CASSLSDGDTQYF.

The chain combines TRBV6-1 with TRBJ1-1; TCRdb gives TRBD1 as the D gene, but with no DNA this cannot be confirmed. The CDR3 totals 14 residues. Per the germline V gene, CDR1 is MNHNS and CDR2 is SASEGT. The chain's CDR3 is CASSDRQGRTEAFF.

The V call is TRBV5-1, the J call TRBJ2-5; TCRdb's D call of TRBD2 is untestable without DNA. The CDR3 loop spans 15 amino acids. Germline V gene lookup returns CDR1 SGHRS and CDR2 YFSETQ. Here the CDR3 reads CASSPGTSGPETQYF.

J is TRBJ1-1 and V is TRBV6-1. Germline V gene lookup returns CDR1 MNHNS and CDR2 SASEGT. The CDR3 loop spans 12 amino acids. The CDR3 region is CASRIGDTEAFF.

The rearrangement joins TRBV7-9 to TRBJ2-5; there is no DNA to check the TCRdb D call of TRBD1. The CDR3 loop spans 11 amino acids. The V gene's germline CDR1 is SEHNR and CDR2 FQNEAQ (reference sequence). The CDR3 here is CASSITTGADF.

The genes are TRBV6-1 and TRBJ1-4; TCRdb calls TRBD1, which cannot be checked without DNA. The CDR3 runs to 15 residues. Germline V gene data show CDR1 as MNHNS and CDR2 as SASEGT. This CDR3 is CASRKTGILSEKLFF.

The chain links TRBV4-1 to TRBJ2-1. This CDR3 contains 13 residues. Germline CDR1 is MGHRA and CDR2 is YSYEKL. CDR3 in amino acids: CASSQAVGSEQFF.

The V gene is TRBV12-3 or TRBV12-4, the J gene TRBJ1-6; the D call from TCRdb, TRBD1, cannot be confirmed without DNA. This CDR3 region has 17 residues. CDR3 sequence reads: CASRLQITGLRGSPLHF.

The chain carries TRBV6-1 and TRBJ2-3; TCRdb's D call, TRBD2, is unchecked because there is no DNA. This CDR3 is 15 amino acids long. From germline, CDR1 is MNHNS and CDR2 SASEGT. CDR3 region: CASSGGPSGTDTQYF.

The CDR3 is CSATSSGGYNEQFF. This chain links TRBV20-1 with TRBJ2-1; the D gene TCRdb calls, TRBD2, cannot be checked with no DNA. The CDR3 is 14 amino acids. Germline assignment: CDR1 DFQATT and CDR2 SNEGSKA (reference sequence).

The rearrangement links TRBV12-3 or TRBV12-4 to TRBJ2-1; the TRBD2 assignment by TCRdb is unverifiable without DNA. The CDR3 covers 15 residues. The CDR3 sequence: CASSLIRSSGSEQFF.

V gene TRBV5-1 combines with J gene TRBJ2-3. The CDR3 sequence is 14 residues long. Germline-derived CDR1 and CDR2 are SGHRS and YFSETQ. CDR3 region: CASSLVPATDTQYF.

The V call is TRBV18, the J call TRBJ2-1; TCRdb reports TRBD1, a call that lacks DNA to check it against. Per germline, CDR1 KGHSH and CDR2 LQKENI. The CDR3 spans 14 residues. Here the CDR3 reads CASSRTGSMNEQFF.